This T cell receptor (beta chain) was sequenced for a study of identical twins. This clonotype showed up just a few times. This CDR3 has 14 residues. Trimming left V 3 bases short and J 6 bases short, with 11 bases between. Germline V gene sequence: CDR1 MGHRA, CDR2 YSYEKL. TCRdb reprocessed the 5' RACE reads with MiXCR, giving one entry per CDR3 protein. The sample has just under 550,000 distinct CDR3 sequences, nearly 15% seen once. The same sample was also used in a study of yellow fever vaccine responses in identical twins.

This sequence originates from a woman aged 18-35 years in good health. Sequencing was carried out using CD4+ T cells sorted from blood. This chain joins TRBV4-1 and TRBJ2-2; D gene uncertain. CDR3 sequence: CASSHSTLPGELFF. The CDR3 DNA sequence: TGCGCCAGCAGCCATTCGACTCTCCCCGGGGAGCTGTTTTTT.